Listed below are T cell receptor beta chains from one sample, sequenced in a study of blood T cells in healthy people across ages. TCRdb analysed the 5' RACE reads with MiXCR anew, one entry per CDR3 protein. Among around 500,000 distinct CDR3 sequences listed, around 50% were seen once. Sequencing was carried out using blood. These receptors were collected from a man older than 75 in good health. Both conserved end residues are part of each CDR3. D genes are given only for firm matches. Some rows mark clone size as missing; the rest say once, few, many or name a class of expanded clone.

D gene: TRBD1; J gene: TRBJ2-5; clone size: .; V gene: TRBV29-1; CDR3 protein: CSVTTGWETQYF; CDR3 DNA: TGCAGCGTTACGACAGGGTGGGAGACCCAGTACTTC
D gene: TRBD2; J gene: TRBJ2-7; clone size: .; V gene: TRBV20-1; CDR3 protein: CSARDGGGAIYEQYF; CDR3 DNA: TGCAGTGCCAGAGACGGCGGGGGGGCCATATACGAGCAGTACTTC
D gene: TRBD1; J gene: TRBJ1-2; clone size: .; V gene: TRBV15; CDR3 protein: CATSRDWTGGGGYTF; CDR3 DNA: TGTGCCACCAGCAGAGATTGGACAGGGGGTGGTGGCTACACCTTC
D gene: .; J gene: TRBJ1-4; clone size: .; V gene: TRBV20-1; CDR3 protein: CSAPRGSDEKLFF; CDR3 DNA: TGCAGTGCCCCCAGGGGCTCGGATGAAAAACTGTTTTTT
D gene: TRBD2; J gene: TRBJ2-3; clone size: .; V gene: TRBV10-2; CDR3 protein: CASSEPGTSGGYF; CDR3 DNA: TGCGCCAGCAGTGAGCCCGGGACTAGCGGGGGGTATTTT
D gene: TRBD1; J gene: TRBJ2-7; clone size: .; V gene: TRBV30; CDR3 protein: CAWRTGYEGEQYF; CDR3 DNA: TGTGCCTGGAGGACAGGGTATGAAGGCGAGCAGTACTTC
D gene: .; J gene: TRBJ2-6; clone size: many; V gene: TRBV7-2; CDR3 protein: CASSLSQGRGTGANVLTF; CDR3 DNA: TGTGCCAGCAGCTTGTCGCAGGGACGGGGCACTGGGGCCAACGTCCTGACTTTC
D gene: .; J gene: TRBJ1-5; clone size: .; V gene: TRBV5-1; CDR3 protein: CASSFGGEQPQHF; CDR3 DNA: TGCGCCAGCAGCTTCGGGGGGGAGCAGCCCCAGCATTTT
D gene: .; J gene: TRBJ1-6; clone size: .; V gene: TRBV5-1; CDR3 protein: CASSLEASYDNSPLHF; CDR3 DNA: TGCGCCAGCAGCTTGGAGGCCAGCTATGATAATTCACCCCTCCACTTT
D gene: .; J gene: TRBJ2-1; clone size: few; V gene: TRBV5-1; CDR3 protein: CASSLEGRYNEQFF; CDR3 DNA: TGCGCCAGCAGTTTGGAGGGGAGATACAATGAGCAGTTCTTC
D gene: .; J gene: TRBJ1-1; clone size: once; V gene: TRBV7-3; CDR3 protein: CASSQQGRRNTEAFF; CDR3 DNA: TGTGCCAGCAGCCAACAGGGACGCAGGAACACTGAAGCTTTCTTT
D gene: .; J gene: TRBJ1-6; clone size: many; V gene: TRBV6-5; CDR3 protein: CASSYGDRYNSPLHF; CDR3 DNA: TGTGCCAGCAGTTACGGCGACAGATATAATTCACCCCTCCACTTT
D gene: TRBD2; J gene: TRBJ2-5; clone size: .; V gene: TRBV2; CDR3 protein: CASNRGGGEETQYF; CDR3 DNA: TGTGCCAGCAATCGTGGCGGGGGGGAAGAGACCCAGTACTTC
D gene: .; J gene: TRBJ2-7; clone size: many; V gene: TRBV29-1; CDR3 protein: CSVDQDGGAYEQYF; CDR3 DNA: TGCAGCGTTGACCAGGACGGAGGGGCCTACGAGCAGTACTTC
D gene: .; J gene: TRBJ2-5; clone size: few; V gene: TRBV4-2; CDR3 protein: CASSQAPDRETQYF; CDR3 DNA: TGTGCCAGCAGCCAAGCCCCGGACCGAGAGACCCAGTACTTC
D gene: .; J gene: TRBJ1-2; clone size: once; V gene: TRBV4-3; CDR3 protein: CASSQEPGNPNDLTF; CDR3 DNA: TGCGCCAGCAGCCAAGAACCAGGGAACCCCAATGACCTCACCTTC
D gene: .; J gene: TRBJ2-1; clone size: few; V gene: TRBV7-2; CDR3 protein: CASSLQGFDEQFF; CDR3 DNA: TGTGCCAGCAGCCTACAGGGTTTCGATGAGCAGTTCTTC
D gene: TRBD2; J gene: TRBJ2-3; clone size: .; V gene: TRBV20-1; CDR3 protein: CSASRLAGGPRTDTQYF; CDR3 DNA: TGCAGTGCTAGTAGGCTAGCGGGGGGCCCCCGCACAGATACGCAGTATTTT
D gene: .; J gene: TRBJ2-5; clone size: .; V gene: TRBV3-1; CDR3 protein: CASSQDLWSPQYF; CDR3 DNA: TGTGCCAGCAGCCAAGATCTCTGGAGTCCCCAGTACTTC
D gene: .; J gene: TRBJ1-4; clone size: .; V gene: TRBV20-1; CDR3 protein: CSARPGADEKLFF; CDR3 DNA: TGCAGTGCTAGACCGGGGGCCGATGAAAAACTGTTTTTT
D gene: TRBD1; J gene: TRBJ2-1; clone size: few; V gene: TRBV7-2; CDR3 protein: CASSLPTGNKNEQFF; CDR3 DNA: TGTGCCAGCAGCTTACCGACAGGGAACAAGAATGAGCAGTTCTTC
D gene: .; J gene: TRBJ2-5; clone size: .; V gene: TRBV6-2/TRBV6-3; CDR3 protein: CASSSVSYKQYF; CDR3 DNA: TGTGCCAGCAGTTCCGTCTCCTACAAGCAGTACTTC
D gene: .; J gene: TRBJ2-1; clone size: .; V gene: TRBV2; CDR3 protein: CASSDGFGRPYNEQFF; CDR3 DNA: TGTGCCAGCAGTGATGGATTCGGGAGACCCTACAATGAGCAGTTCTTC
D gene: .; J gene: TRBJ2-1; clone size: .; V gene: TRBV7-2; CDR3 protein: CTSSLRPGPRIRNEQFF; CDR3 DNA: TGTACCAGCAGCTTAAGACCGGGACCCCGAATACGGAATGAGCAGTTCTTC
D gene: TRBD1; J gene: TRBJ2-5; clone size: .; V gene: TRBV29-1; CDR3 protein: CSENRGAYNEQYF; CDR3 DNA: TGCAGCGAAAACAGGGGGGCCTACAATGAGCAGTACTTC
D gene: .; J gene: TRBJ2-5; clone size: .; V gene: TRBV20-1; CDR3 protein: CSAPRTQAEQETQYF; CDR3 DNA: TGCAGTGCTCCACGAACACAGGCGGAACAAGAGACCCAGTACTTC
D gene: .; J gene: TRBJ2-3; clone size: few; V gene: TRBV12-3/TRBV12-4; CDR3 protein: CASKPGPTDTQYF; CDR3 DNA: TGTGCCAGCAAACCGGGACCAACAGATACGCAGTATTTT
D gene: .; J gene: TRBJ1-2; clone size: few; V gene: TRBV4-3; CDR3 protein: CASSHRGERYGYTF; CDR3 DNA: TGCGCCAGCAGCCACCGCGGGGAGCGATATGGCTACACCTTC
D gene: .; J gene: TRBJ1-4; clone size: .; V gene: TRBV7-9; CDR3 protein: CASSLDEGGKLFF; CDR3 DNA: TGTGCCAGCAGCTTAGACGAGGGGGGAAAACTGTTTTTT
D gene: .; J gene: TRBJ1-1; clone size: .; V gene: TRBV11-2; CDR3 protein: CASSRPGEGTEAFF; CDR3 DNA: TGTGCCAGCAGCCGTCCAGGGGAGGGCACTGAAGCTTTCTTT
D gene: .; J gene: TRBJ1-2; clone size: once; V gene: TRBV5-5; CDR3 protein: CTSSLRADTNYGYTF; CDR3 DNA: TGTACCAGCAGCTTACGGGCCGACACTAACTATGGCTACACCTTC
D gene: TRBD1; J gene: TRBJ2-7; clone size: .; V gene: TRBV11-1; CDR3 protein: CASSFGQGVYEQYF; CDR3 DNA: TGTGCCAGCAGCTTCGGACAGGGGGTCTACGAGCAGTACTTC
D gene: .; J gene: TRBJ2-5; clone size: .; V gene: TRBV20-1; CDR3 protein: CSAEPTAQETQYF; CDR3 DNA: TGCAGTGCTGAACCGACAGCACAAGAGACCCAGTACTTC
D gene: TRBD2; J gene: TRBJ2-3; clone size: few; V gene: TRBV9; CDR3 protein: CASSVRTSGGTDTQYF; CDR3 DNA: TGTGCCAGCAGCGTGAGGACTAGCGGGGGCACAGATACGCAGTATTTT
D gene: .; J gene: TRBJ2-4; clone size: .; V gene: TRBV10-3; CDR3 protein: CAISPDPIAKNIRYF; CDR3 DNA: TGTGCCATCAGTCCAGACCCTATAGCCAAAAACATTCGGTACTTC
D gene: TRBD1; J gene: TRBJ2-1; clone size: .; V gene: TRBV6-1; CDR3 protein: CASSDRDRVGNEQFF; CDR3 DNA: TGTGCCAGCAGCGACCGGGACAGGGTAGGAAATGAGCAGTTCTTC
D gene: TRBD1; J gene: TRBJ2-5; clone size: few; V gene: TRBV12-3/TRBV12-4; CDR3 protein: CASSTRTGDETQYF; CDR3 DNA: TGTGCCAGCAGCACTCGGACAGGGGACGAGACCCAGTACTTC
D gene: TRBD2; J gene: TRBJ2-7; clone size: .; V gene: TRBV7-8; CDR3 protein: CASSLELAGFGYEQYF; CDR3 DNA: TGTGCCAGCAGCTTAGAACTAGCGGGGTTCGGGTACGAGCAGTACTTC
D gene: TRBD2; J gene: TRBJ2-3; clone size: few; V gene: TRBV20-1; CDR3 protein: CSARDVGLAGGDTQYF; CDR3 DNA: TGCAGTGCTAGAGATGTCGGACTAGCGGGGGGGGATACGCAGTATTTT
D gene: .; J gene: TRBJ2-7; clone size: few; V gene: TRBV20-1; CDR3 protein: CSARDLVRASYEQYF; CDR3 DNA: TGCAGTGCTAGAGATTTGGTCAGGGCCTCCTACGAGCAGTACTTC
D gene: .; J gene: TRBJ1-2; clone size: .; V gene: TRBV16; CDR3 protein: CASSQSNRVGYGYTF; CDR3 DNA: TGTGCCAGCAGCCAGTCGAACAGGGTGGGCTATGGCTACACCTTC
D gene: .; J gene: TRBJ1-4; clone size: .; V gene: TRBV7-9; CDR3 protein: CASSQTGATNEKLFF; CDR3 DNA: TGTGCCAGCAGCCAGACCGGGGCCACTAATGAAAAACTGTTTTTT
D gene: TRBD2; J gene: TRBJ2-3; clone size: .; V gene: TRBV20-1; CDR3 protein: CSARRGGTTDTQYF; CDR3 DNA: TGCAGTGCTAGGCGGGGGGGGACGACAGATACGCAGTATTTT
D gene: .; J gene: TRBJ1-4; clone size: .; V gene: TRBV12-3/TRBV12-4; CDR3 protein: CASRMTWGNEKLFF; CDR3 DNA: TGTGCCAGCAGGATGACATGGGGGAATGAAAAACTGTTTTTT
D gene: .; J gene: TRBJ2-7; clone size: .; V gene: TRBV6-6; CDR3 protein: CASSDPPGSEQYF; CDR3 DNA: TGTGCCAGCAGCGATCCTCCAGGGAGCGAGCAGTACTTC
D gene: .; J gene: TRBJ1-5; clone size: .; V gene: TRBV7-2; CDR3 protein: CASSLGSSHQPQHF; CDR3 DNA: TGTGCCAGCAGCTTAGGGTCAAGCCATCAGCCCCAGCATTTT